This T cell receptor (beta chain) was obtained from a study of T cell responses to AZD1222 COVID-19 vaccine. Some clones are missing from TCRdb's copy, which holds only in-frame ones; the method was immunoSEQ multiplex PCR. This sample carries 100,000 to 150,000 clones, roughly 90% of them seen once, and the ten largest clones take roughly 1.6%. The specimen was peripheral blood, collected on day 0 of AZD1222 vaccination. This TCR derives from an adult in good health.

The CDR3 loop is CASSLNLKAEQYF. The CDR3 DNA reads TGTGCCAGCAGCCTAAACCTTAAGGCAGAGCAGTACTTC. The V and J genes are TRBV9 and TRBJ2-7; D is unresolved. The CDR3 has 13 amino acids. CDR1 SGDLS and CDR2 YYNGEE come from the germline V gene. V lost 4 bases, J lost 7 bases, and 15 bases lay in between.